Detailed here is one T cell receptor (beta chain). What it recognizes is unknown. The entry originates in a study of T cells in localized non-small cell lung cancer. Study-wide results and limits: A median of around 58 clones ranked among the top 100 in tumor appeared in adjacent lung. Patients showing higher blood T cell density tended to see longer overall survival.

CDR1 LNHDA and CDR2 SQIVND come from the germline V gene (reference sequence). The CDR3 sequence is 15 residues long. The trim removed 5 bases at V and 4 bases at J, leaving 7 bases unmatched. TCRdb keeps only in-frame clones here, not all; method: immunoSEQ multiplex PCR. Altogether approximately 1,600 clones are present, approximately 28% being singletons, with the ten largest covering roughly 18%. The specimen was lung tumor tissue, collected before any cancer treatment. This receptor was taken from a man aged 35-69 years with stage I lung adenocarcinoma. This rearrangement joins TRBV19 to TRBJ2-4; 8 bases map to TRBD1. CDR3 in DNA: TGTGCCAGTAGTCCAGACAGGGGCCCTAAAAACATTCAGTACTTC. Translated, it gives CASSPDRGPKNIQYF.